This TCR beta chain is from a study of siplizumab effects on memory and regulatory T cells (dated by TCRdb to the late 2010s). Regarding the study in general: The effect of the anti-CD2 antibody siplizumab on alloreactive T-cell subsets was examined in allogeneic mixed lymphocyte reactions constructed from human PBMCs. Study-wide findings and limitations: Whether proliferating Tregs from siplizumab cultures were suppressive was not functionally confirmed. Because sequences below about 10^-5 frequency were poorly captured, only a minor fraction of alloreactive clones could be mapped to unstimulated subsets. Among mappable alloreactive CD4+ clones, an average Treg-derived fraction of roughly 70% was observed with siplizumab, compared with roughly 27% in control reactions. The cumulative frequency of alloreactive sequences that could be traced back to unstimulated CD4+ memory T cells was significantly reduced by siplizumab. Compared with memory T cells, unstimulated naive T cells appeared more diverse, and naive cells seemed to make a substantial contribution to the alloresponse. Roughly 80-95% of proliferating CD4+ or CD8+ clones could not be assigned a naive or memory phenotype.

In regard to this clone: Which antigen it targets is not known. One base away there is no much larger clone; base qualities are not given.

Library prep was done by the immunoSEQ multiplex PCR assay. Each sample had roughly 100,000 TCR templates assayed by the deep sequencing platform. Genomic DNA extracted from sorted T cells was the material used for TCRbeta CDR3 sequencing. The study's own analysis went as follows. Clonal analysis of TCRbeta CDR3 data was done in the R programming language. Alloreactive CD4+ and CD8+ clones were identified by comparing unstimulated samples to CFSE-low samples taken after the reaction. Regulatory or non-regulatory origin of alloreactive CD4+ clones was assigned by matching sequences to the sorted unstimulated Treg and non-Treg repertoires. The immuneACCESS repertoire file appears here via TCRdb, limited to in-frame rearrangements. These files lack a portion of the clones; in checked studies, under half of the deficit traces to unresolved V genes, and the cause of the others is not known. Clone size and V and J calls were adopted from that table, with D and trimming inferred from the DNA. This sample comprises 70,000 to 95,000 clones, roughly 93% of them detected only once. The ten biggest clones cover 6.5% of the sample.

Trimming takes 8 bases from V and 4 bases from J, and the germline ends sit 6 bases apart. As encoded in the germline V gene, CDR1 is MNHEY while CDR2 is SVGAGI. The cysteine opens and the phenylalanine closes a CDR3 of 11 amino acids. The sequence is cut down to CDR3 DNA, 33 bases in frame from base 1. TCRbeta CDR3 sequencing was performed on sorted unstimulated T cells and on proliferating T cells recovered from mixed lymphocyte reactions. Fresh whole blood from about eleven HLA-typed healthy donors served as the source for isolating PBMCs. In this chain, TRBV6-5 is recombined with TRBJ2-1; a confident D gene designation cannot be given. Sequencing was performed on CD8+ T cells sorted from blood. The sequence was obtained from a human donor in good health. Here is the DNA: TGTGCCAGCGGAAATTACAATGAGCAGTTCTTC. This translates into CASGNYNEQFF.